This T cell receptor (beta chain) was sequenced in a study of blood T cell repertoires in COVID-19. Overall study: The United States, Italy and Spain provided the acute and convalescent COVID-19 samples. Sources were T cells, B-cell-depleted T cells, or PBMCs; the material itself was cDNA or gDNA.

A note on this clone: At one of its ends the junction is not consistent with the germline gene, which may arise from a read error.

Assay: immunoSEQ multiplex PCR; the TCRdb copy retains only in-frame clones and omits some. Among over 60,000 clones listed, about 88% were seen once. The CDR3 consists of 16 residues. Germline loops: CDR1 SGHRS, CDR2 YFSETQ. This chain connects TRBV5-1 to TRBJ2-2; 9 nucleotides match TRBD1. This receptor was taken from a man in his sixties with acute or convalescent COVID-19. Sequencing input: peripheral blood. CDR3 in DNA: TGCGCCAGCAGGGCTACAGGGGGCGCGAAAACCGGGGAGCTGTTTTTT. It is translated as CASRATGGAKTGELFF.